Given below is one TCR beta chain in context. This entry belongs to a study of T cell changes during pregnancy in multiple sclerosis. V lost 0 bases and J 3 bases, leaving 9 bases between the germline ends. This CDR3 is 15 amino acids long. The germline V gene has CDR1 ENHRY and CDR2 SYGVKD. Measured with immunoSEQ multiplex PCR; TCRdb has only the in-frame clones, and not every one. The table shows about 40,000 clones, with around 94% occurring only once. The TCR sequence derives from a female donor with multiple sclerosis, enrolled in a pregnancy study. Sequences were derived from peripheral blood, sampled in the third trimester of pregnancy. The J gene is TRBJ1-3, the V gene TRBV10-3; D is uncertain. The CDR3 sequence is CAISESVRIGNTIYF. The CDR3 coding sequence is TGTGCCATCAGTGAGTCGGTCAGAATTGGAAACACCATATATTTT.